The 2 T cell receptor beta chains given below trace back to one sample, sequenced in a study of response to subunit inactivated influenza vaccine. TCRdb called the RT-PCR reads again in MiXCR, with one record for every CDR3 protein. Seen here are about 500,000 distinct CDR3 sequences, about 15% observed once, and the top ten hold around 3%. The material sequenced was CD4+ T cells sorted from PBMCs, taken roughly 24 months after vaccination. Receptor source: a man between 50 and 69 years old who received an inactivated influenza vaccine.

The chain recombines TRBV20-1 with TRBJ2-1; 12 nucleotides line up with TRBD2. Germline V gene lookup returns CDR1 DFQATT and CDR2 SNEGSKA (reference sequence). Trimming took 0 bases from V and 0 from J; bases not matched to a gene: 12. The CDR3 totals 20 residues. For the CDR3, the DNA is TGCAGTGCTAGAGATTTTGGGACTAGCGGGTGGCAGGGCTCCTACAATGAGCAGTTCTTC. Amino acids: CSARDFGTSGWQGSYNEQFF.

This clonotype has only a few counts. The chain uses TRBV3-1 and TRBJ1-2; no definite D call. The CDR3 has 13 residues. Germline loops: CDR1 LGHDT, CDR2 YNNKEL (reference sequence). The V and J ends lost 4 bases and 2 bases respectively, with 8 bases between them. The CDR3 nucleotides are TGTGCCAGCAGCCCTGCGGGGAACTATGGCTACACCTTC. This gives the protein CASSPAGNYGYTF.